The 12 T cell receptor beta chains presented below share a single source sample, sequenced in a study of blood T cells in healthy people across ages. A sample-barcoded 5' primer and a J-beta primer mix were used in a second PCR of about 7 to 12 cycles. Via MiXCR, TCRdb re-called the 5' RACE reads, giving one row per CDR3 protein. Seen here are 1.5 million to 2 million distinct CDR3 sequences, around 35% observed once, and the top ten hold over 9%. Sequences were obtained from blood. The origin of the receptors is a woman aged 25 to 39 in good health.

This clonotype was detected only a few times. This sequence joins TRBV6-5 and TRBJ1-2, with D perhaps matching TRBD1 (6 bases). The germline CDR1 and CDR2 sequences are MNHEY and SVGAGI. CDR3 length equals 15 residues. Trimming took 7 bases from V and 4 from J, leaving 19 bases between them. The CDR3, as DNA: TGTGCCAGCACCGAGAGTGGATCCAGGGGCTATGGCTACACCTTC. Protein: CASTESGSRGYGYTF.

This clonotype occurred a few times. The V and J genes are TRBV5-6 and TRBJ2-1, with D perhaps TRBD2 (6 bases). CDR1 is SGHDT, CDR2 YYEEEE, per germline. The CDR3 runs 16 residues. The V gene lost 0 bases and the J gene lost 2 bases, with 12 bases spanning the gap. The CDR3 bases are TGTGCCAGCAGCTTGGAACTAGCTGGCCCCTACAATGAGCAGTTCTTC. Protein product: CASSLELAGPYNEQFF.

On this clonotype itself: One end of the junction is discordant with germline, which a read error may explain. V gene TRBV4-2 combines with J gene TRBJ2-5; D is perhaps TRBD2 (5 bases). The end of the DNA is better explained by TRBJ2-7, so the J call may be wrong. Germline assignment: CDR1 LGHNA and CDR2 YNFKEQ. The CDR3 totals 15 residues. The CDR3 is CANSQDLGRAGEQYF. For the CDR3, the DNA is TGTGCCAACAGCCAAGATCTCGGGCGGGCGGGCGAGCAGTACTTC.

The sample holds a few counts of this clonotype. The J gene is TRBJ2-7, the V gene TRBV11-2; tentative D call: TRBD2 (6 bases). CDR3 length equals 12 residues. Trimming cost V 5 bases and J 12 bases, with 17 bases left between them. Germline lookup yields CDR1 SGHAT and CDR2 FQNNGV. This CDR3 is CASSAGGASAYF. CDR3 coding DNA: TGTGCCAGCAGCGCAGGAGGGGCCTCGGCGTACTTC.

The chain uses TRBV14 and TRBJ2-1; 8 bases are shared with TRBD2. Looked up from germline, CDR1 is SGHDN and CDR2 is FVKESK. The CDR3 is 16 amino acids. Germline trimming cut 4 bases from V and 4 bases from J; bases unmatched to any gene: 9. CDR3 nucleotides: TGTGCCAGCAGCCCCCACAGCGGGAGAGGTTACAATGAGCAGTTCTTC. This codes for CASSPHSGRGYNEQFF.

This clonotype was detected only a few times. The chain carries TRBV20-1 and TRBJ2-1, with TRBD2 matching over 10 bases. The ends lost 6 bases at V and 5 bases at J; junction bases unmatched: 10. Germline lookup yields CDR1 DFQATT and CDR2 SNEGSKA (reference sequence). The CDR3 has 15 amino acids. The DNA of the CDR3 is TGCAGTGCCCAGGAATCCGGACTAGCGGACAATGAGCAGTTCTTC. Translating it yields CSAQESGLADNEQFF.

This clonotype was recorded a few times. J is TRBJ1-6 and V is TRBV5-1; tentative D call: TRBD1 (5 bases). The V gene lost 1 base and the J gene lost 8 bases, with 13 bases spanning the gap. From germline, CDR1 is SGHRS and CDR2 YFSETQ. The CDR3 sequence is 15 residues long. The CDR3 DNA reads TGCGCCAGCAGCTTGAACGGGGACGAGGATTCACCCCTCCACTTT. It translates to CASSLNGDEDSPLHF.

This clonotype has a count of ten or more. Here the CDR3 reads CASSQPWGSEKLFF. The CDR3 DNA is TGCGCCAGCAGCCAACCATGGGGGAGTGAAAAACTGTTTTTT. This rearrangement joins TRBV4-1 to TRBJ1-4, with D possibly TRBD1 on 5 matching bases. Per germline, CDR1 MGHRA and CDR2 YSYEKL. This CDR3 is built from 14 residues. Trimming took off 2 bases at V and 7 bases at J, with 11 bases between the two ends.

This sequence joins TRBV3-1 and TRBJ2-3; the match to TRBD2 covers 9 bases. The CDR3 consists of 13 residues. The germline V gene has CDR1 LGHDT and CDR2 YNNKEL (reference sequence). V shed 6 bases, J shed 6 bases, and the junction held 4 bases outside the gene matches. In DNA, the CDR3 is TGTGCCAGCAGTCCTAGCGGGATGGATACGCAGTATTTT. This encodes CASSPSGMDTQYF.

J is TRBJ2-1 and V is TRBV20-1, with D hard to call. V lost 6 bases and J lost 6, with 18 bases in between. CDR1 is DFQATT, CDR2 SNEGSKA, per germline (reference sequence). The CDR3 totals 14 residues. CDR3: CSAKHGLGCNEQFF. CDR3 nucleotides: TGCAGTGCCAAACATGGGCTGGGCTGCAATGAGCAGTTCTTC.

This clonotype was observed once. This chain connects TRBV29-1 to TRBJ1-1; D is undetermined. Trimming pared 7 bases from V and 0 bases from J, leaving 15 bases between. This CDR3 contains 14 residues. Germline values: CDR1 SQVTM, CDR2 ANQGSEA. The CDR3 is CSAGARTLNTEAFF. CDR3 DNA: TGCAGCGCCGGAGCTCGGACTCTGAACACTGAAGCTTTCTTT.

This clonotype was seen only once. The chain employs TRBV11-2 and TRBJ2-3, with D possibly being TRBD1 (7 bases). CDR3 length: 15 amino acids. The V end was cut by 5 bases, the J end by 2 bases, with 14 bases between. Germline-derived CDR1 and CDR2 are SGHAT and FQNNGV. The CDR3 DNA follows: TGTGCCAGCAGCCGGGGGACAGACATCACAGATACGCAGTATTTT. Encoded protein: CASSRGTDITDTQYF.